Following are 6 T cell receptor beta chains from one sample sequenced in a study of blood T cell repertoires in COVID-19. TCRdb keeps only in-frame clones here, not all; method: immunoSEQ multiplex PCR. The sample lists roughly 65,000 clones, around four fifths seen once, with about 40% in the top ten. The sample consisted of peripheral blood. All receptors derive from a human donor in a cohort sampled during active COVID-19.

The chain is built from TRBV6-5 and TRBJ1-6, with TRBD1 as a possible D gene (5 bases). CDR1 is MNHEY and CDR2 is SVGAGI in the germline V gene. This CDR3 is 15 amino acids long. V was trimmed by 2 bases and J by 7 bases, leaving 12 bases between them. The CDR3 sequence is CASSYAREGNSPLHF. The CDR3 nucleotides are TGTGCCAGCAGTTACGCCCGGGAGGGGAATTCACCCCTCCACTTT.

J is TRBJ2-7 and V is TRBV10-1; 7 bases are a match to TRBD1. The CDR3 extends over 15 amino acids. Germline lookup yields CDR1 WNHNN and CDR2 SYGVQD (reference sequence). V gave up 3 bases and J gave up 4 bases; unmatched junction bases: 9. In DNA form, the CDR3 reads TGCGCCAGCAGTGATATGGGACAGCCGACTTACGAGCAGTACTTC. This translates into CASSDMGQPTYEQYF.

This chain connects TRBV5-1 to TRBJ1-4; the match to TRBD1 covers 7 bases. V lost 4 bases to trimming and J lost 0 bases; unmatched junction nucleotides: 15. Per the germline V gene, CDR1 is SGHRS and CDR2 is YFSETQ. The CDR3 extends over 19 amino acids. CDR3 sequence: CASSDGPTGDNATNEKLFF. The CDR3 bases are TGCGCCAGCAGCGACGGTCCTACAGGGGATAATGCAACTAATGAAAAACTGTTTTTT.

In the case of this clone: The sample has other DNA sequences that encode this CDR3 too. CDR3 loop: CASRAGYGYTF. In DNA, the CDR3 is TGTGCCAGCAGGGCGGGATATGGCTACACCTTC. The gene calls are TRBV2 and TRBJ1-2, with D uncertain. The germline V and J ends were trimmed by 6 bases and 5 bases, with 7 bases remaining between them. Germline loops: CDR1 SNHLY, CDR2 FYNNEI. CDR3 length equals 11 residues.

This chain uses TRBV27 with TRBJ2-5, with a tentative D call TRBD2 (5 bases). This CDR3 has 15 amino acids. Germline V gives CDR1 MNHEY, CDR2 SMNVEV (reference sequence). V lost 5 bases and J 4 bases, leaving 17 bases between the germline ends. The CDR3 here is CASSPNHRGGETQYF. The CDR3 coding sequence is TGTGCCAGCAGTCCAAATCACAGAGGAGGAGAGACCCAGTACTTC.

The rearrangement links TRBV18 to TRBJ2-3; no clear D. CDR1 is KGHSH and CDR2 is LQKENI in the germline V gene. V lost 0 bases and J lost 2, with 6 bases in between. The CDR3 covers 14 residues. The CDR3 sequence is CASSPPPVTDTQYF. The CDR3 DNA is TGTGCCAGCTCACCACCGCCGGTCACAGATACGCAGTATTTT.